Below, one T cell receptor beta chain is given with its context. Antigen specificity is unknown. This record comes from a study of T cells in tuberculosis. Study outcomes and limitations: Smaller distances to GMM-specific TCRs suggested their expansion in active tuberculosis. A GMM-specific repertoire classifier reached 80% to 90% accuracy, AUROC approximately 0.9. Cases with active tuberculosis were adults, while controls were adolescents.

Some clones are missing from TCRdb's copy, which holds only in-frame ones; the method was immunoSEQ multiplex PCR. This sample has about 33,000 clones; nearly 97% occur once, and the top ten carry under 2.5%. Trimming shortened V by 3 bases and J by 1 base, and 13 bases separated the two germline ends. CDR3 length equals 15 residues. Germline assignment: CDR1 SNHLY and CDR2 FYNNEI. Tuberculin skin test and IGRA determined adolescents' latent tuberculosis status at entry. The sequence was collected from a donor aged 10-30 years with latent tuberculosis or without tuberculosis infection. The chain couples TRBV2 to TRBJ2-7, with a tentative D call TRBD1 (6 bases). What was sequenced was PBMCs. The CDR3 loop is CASSDGRGKSYEQYF. CDR3 in DNA: TGTGCCAGCAGTGATGGCAGGGGCAAATCCTACGAGCAGTACTTC.